The 4 T cell receptor beta chains reported below all come from one sample, sequenced in a study of blood T cell repertoires in COVID-19. Data came from immunoSEQ multiplex PCR; TCRdb stores just in-frame clones and leaves some out. The sample has about 100,000 clones; 85% to 90% are singletons. Sequencing used peripheral blood. These receptor sequences come from an older woman in a cohort sampled during active or convalescent COVID-19.

The rearrangement joins TRBV18 to TRBJ2-2; the match to TRBD1 covers 12 bases. The CDR3 is 16 amino acids. Trimming took 0 bases from V and 5 from J; bases not matched to a gene: 1. Germline V gene sequence: CDR1 KGHSH, CDR2 LQKENI. This CDR3 reads CASSPPGQGATGELFF. The CDR3 bases are TGTGCCAGCTCACCACCGGGACAGGGGGCAACCGGGGAGCTGTTTTTT.

V usage is TRBV5-4 and J usage is TRBJ1-2, with D maybe TRBD1 (5 bases). Germline-derived CDR1 and CDR2 are SGHNT and YYREEE (reference sequence). There are 13 residues in the CDR3. The V end lost 2 bases, the J end lost 5 bases, and 10 bases lay between the germline ends. The CDR3 nucleotides read TGTGCCAGCAGCTTCCCAGGGAGGTATGGCTACACCTTC. Translated, it gives CASSFPGRYGYTF.

The count of this clone is one. The chain joins TRBV25-1 to TRBJ1-2, with D possibly matching TRBD1 (5 bases). The CDR3 is 17 amino acids. The V end lost 2 bases, the J end lost 0 bases, and 16 bases lay between the germline ends. Germline-derived CDR1 and CDR2 are MGHDK and SYGVNS. CDR3 coding DNA: TGTGCCAGCAGTGAAACGTTTGGCGGGGCCCCTAACTATGGCTACACCTTC. It codes for CASSETFGGAPNYGYTF.

This clone has a single count. The V and J genes are TRBV11-3 and TRBJ2-2, with D maybe TRBD2 (6 bases). The germline V gene has CDR1 SGHNT and CDR2 YENEEA. Trimming took 1 base from V and 0 from J, leaving 9 bases between them. The CDR3 covers 16 residues. CDR3 DNA: TGTGCCAGCAGCTTAGCCGGGAGCTCGAACACCGGGGAGCTGTTTTTT. Translated, it gives CASSLAGSSNTGELFF. Full variable domain (remainder filled in from reference TRBV11-3 and TRBJ2-2): EAGVVQSPRYKIIEKKQPVAFWCNPISGHNTLYWYLQNLGQGPELLIRYENEEAVDDSQLPKDRFSAERLKGVDSTLKIQPAELGDSAVYLCASSLAGSSNTGELFFGEGSRLTVL.